This T cell receptor beta chain was captured by sequencing in a study of blood T cell repertoires in COVID-19. Method: immunoSEQ multiplex PCR; TCRdb's copy keeps in-frame clones and lacks some. The table has about 99,000 clones, about nine tenths seen once. This CDR3 is 12 amino acids long. J lost 5 bases, V lost 4 bases, and 2 bases had no gene match. Germline V gene sequence: CDR1 SGHRS, CDR2 YFSETQ. The genes are TRBV5-1 and TRBJ2-7; the match to TRBD1 covers 8 bases. This clonotype originated in a woman at least 80 years old in a cohort sampled during active COVID-19. Specimen: peripheral blood. The CDR3 sequence: CASSADRDEQYF. CDR3 DNA: TGCGCCAGCAGCGCGGACAGGGACGAGCAGTACTTC.